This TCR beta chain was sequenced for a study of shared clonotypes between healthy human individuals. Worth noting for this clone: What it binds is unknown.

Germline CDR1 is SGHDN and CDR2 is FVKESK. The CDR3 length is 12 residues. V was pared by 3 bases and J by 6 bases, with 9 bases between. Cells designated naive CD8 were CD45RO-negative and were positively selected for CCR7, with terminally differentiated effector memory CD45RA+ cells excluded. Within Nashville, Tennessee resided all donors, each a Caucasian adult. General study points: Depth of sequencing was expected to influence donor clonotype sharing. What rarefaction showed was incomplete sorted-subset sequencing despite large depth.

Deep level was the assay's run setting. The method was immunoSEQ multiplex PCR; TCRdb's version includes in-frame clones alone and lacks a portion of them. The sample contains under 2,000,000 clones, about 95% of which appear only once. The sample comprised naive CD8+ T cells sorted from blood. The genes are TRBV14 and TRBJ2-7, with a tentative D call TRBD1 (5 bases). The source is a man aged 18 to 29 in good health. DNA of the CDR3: TGTGCCAGCAGCCAGGCAGGGCTCGAGCAGTACTTC. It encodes CASSQAGLEQYF.